This record covers a single TCR beta chain. Its antigen remains unidentified. This table comes from immunoSEQ multiplex PCR, and its TCRdb copy is limited to in-frame clones, with some not included. The table has 70,000 to 80,000 clones, 93% seen once. The source of the sample is a study of OX40 agonist ivuxolimab in advanced cancers. Study as a whole: Across the patients, intravenous ivuxolimab was delivered every 2 weeks at 0.01 to 10 mg/kg. Earlier treatment with anti-PD-1, anti-PD-L1 or anti-CTLA-4 was permitted, and less than 50% had received some. Findings and caveats of the study: Antigen specificity remained undetermined for the expanded peripheral T cells.

This CDR3 spans 15 amino acids. Germline CDR1 and CDR2: SGHKS and YYEKEE (reference sequence). V was clipped by 4 bases and J by 0 bases; unmatched bases: 6. This clonotype originated in an adult with an advanced solid tumor such as melanoma, head and neck, liver or kidney cancer. V usage is TRBV5-5 and J usage is TRBJ2-5; 7 bases are a match to TRBD1. Sequenced here: CD4+ or CD8+ T cells sorted from blood, sampled in a trial of the OX40 agonist ivuxolimab. The CDR3 reads CASSRGTANQETQYF. CDR3 DNA: TGTGCCAGCAGCCGAGGGACAGCGAACCAAGAGACCCAGTACTTC.